This record looks at one T cell receptor beta chain sequence and its context. This sample was taken from a study of cytomegalovirus exposure and HLA in healthy donors. V was pared by 4 bases and J by 7 bases, with 9 bases of the junction left unmatched. The CDR3 spans 14 residues. The germline CDR1 and CDR2 sequences are MNHEY and SVGAGI. The protocol was immunoSEQ multiplex PCR, while the TCRdb copy is restricted to in-frame clones and leaves out a portion. The table records about 130,000 clones, roughly 91% of them present only once. The rearrangement joins TRBV6-5 to TRBJ1-2; TRBD1 matches at 7 bases. Sequences were obtained from PBMCs. The TCR comes from a man in his thirties or forties in good health and CMV-seronegative. The CDR3 region has the DNA TGTGCCAGCAGTTTAAGACAGGGAACGATTGGCTACACCTTC. Protein: CASSLRQGTIGYTF.